Below, one TCR beta chain is given with its context. The target antigen is unknown. This record comes from a study of identifying expanded T cells in peripheral blood. Study-wide results and caveats: Approximately two-week clone count variance significantly increased as total template count grew.

Collection occurred without any documented infections or immune events in donors. The CDR3 extends over 13 amino acids. The method was immunoSEQ multiplex PCR; TCRdb's version includes in-frame clones alone and lacks a portion of them. The sample has 81,000 or so clones; around 83% are singletons. The specimen sequenced was blood. The gene calls are TRBV21-1 and TRBJ2-7; the table names TRBD1, a call not compared with the DNA. TRBV21-1 is assigned pseudogene status. This sequence originates from a person aged 18 to 69 in good health. CDR3 bases: TGTGCCAGCAGTACAGGGGTCGCCTACGAGCAGTACTTC. Translated, it gives CASSTGVAYEQYF.